Shown below are 9 T cell receptor beta chains from a single sample sequenced in a study of blood T cell repertoires in COVID-19. Clones were sequenced by immunoSEQ multiplex PCR, and TCRdb holds only the in-frame ones, with some missing. The data show 200,000 to 300,000 clones, around four fifths seen once. The sequenced material came from peripheral blood. Receptors were obtained from a man between 60 and 75 years old with acute or convalescent COVID-19.

V gene TRBV10-1 combines with J gene TRBJ2-7; TRBD1 matches 10 bases. The ends lost 0 bases at V and 2 bases at J; junction bases unmatched: 7. Germline V gene sequence: CDR1 WNHNN, CDR2 SYGVQD (reference sequence). There are 17 residues in the CDR3. The DNA for the CDR3 is TGCGCCAGCAGTGAGTCGGGGGTGGGGACAGGGGCCTACGAGCAGTACTTC. It is translated as CASSESGVGTGAYEQYF.

The chain is built from TRBV20-1 and TRBJ2-5, with D possibly being TRBD1 (6 bases). This CDR3 spans 11 amino acids. V lost 5 bases, J lost 5 bases, and 9 bases lay in between. Germline CDR1 and CDR2: DFQATT and SNEGSKA (reference sequence). The CDR3 DNA sequence: TGCAGTGCTCCCCAGGGGGAGACCCAGTACTTC. It is translated as CSAPQGETQYF.

Notes on this clone: The sample has other DNA sequences that encode this CDR3 too. CDR3 amino acids: CASSPLRGRGFSNQPQHF. For the CDR3, the DNA is TGTGCCAGCAGTCCCTTACGTGGCAGGGGGTTTAGCAATCAGCCCCAGCATTTT. The rearrangement links TRBV28 to TRBJ1-5, with 7 bases that match TRBD1. Trimming at V came to 5 bases and at J to 0 bases, leaving 13 bases not matched to a gene. Looked up from germline, CDR1 is MDHEN and CDR2 is SYDVKM. The CDR3 runs 18 residues. The entire variable domain, with the rest obtained from reference TRBV28 and TRBJ1-5, is as follows: DVKVTQSSRYLVKRTGEKVFLECVQDMDHENMFWYRQDPGLGLRLIYFSYDVKMKEKGDIPEGYSVSREKKERFSLILESASTNQTSMYLCASSPLRGRGFSNQPQHFGDGTRLSIL.

Only a few counts were recorded for this clone. V usage is TRBV27 and J usage is TRBJ2-5; D is unclear. Deletions cut 2 bases from V and 4 bases from J, with 11 bases between. This CDR3 region has 14 residues. Germline V gene data show CDR1 as MNHEY and CDR2 as SMNVEV (reference sequence). The CDR3 sequence: CASSLSPGPETQYF. The CDR3 nucleotides read TGTGCCAGCAGTTTAAGTCCAGGTCCAGAGACCCAGTACTTC.

This rearrangement joins TRBV27 to TRBJ2-7, with 11 bases matching TRBD2. The CDR3 covers 15 residues. V trimming: 4 bases; J trimming: 4 bases; junction bases outside the gene matches: 6. Looked up from germline, CDR1 is MNHEY and CDR2 is SMNVEV (reference sequence). DNA of the CDR3: TGTGCCAGCAGTTATAGAAGGACTAGCGGGTACGAGCAGTACTTC. Translation gives CASSYRRTSGYEQYF.

The chain has TRBV7-9 and TRBJ1-4; perhaps TRBD1 as D (6 bases). The V and J ends lost 5 bases and 3 bases respectively, with 16 bases between them. CDR1 SEHNR and CDR2 FQNEAQ come from the germline V gene (reference sequence). The CDR3 consists of 16 residues. CDR3 sequence (DNA): TGTGCCAGCAGCACATCAAAACAGGGCGCTAATGAAAAACTGTTTTTT. It codes for CASSTSKQGANEKLFF.

This chain uses TRBV28 with TRBJ2-5, with 8 nucleotides matching TRBD2. Germline V CDR1 and CDR2: MDHEN, SYDVKM. V gave up 2 bases and J gave up 7 bases; unmatched junction bases: 9. The CDR3 has 15 residues. The CDR3, as DNA: TGTGCCAGCAGTTTAACAGCGGGGGTGAGGGGGACCCAGTACTTC. Protein: CASSLTAGVRGTQYF.

This chain links TRBV5-6 with TRBJ1-2; tentatively, D is TRBD1 (5 bases). The germline V and J ends were trimmed by 0 bases and 7 bases, with 13 bases remaining between them. This CDR3 region has 14 residues. Germline V gives CDR1 SGHDT, CDR2 YYEEEE. CDR3 DNA sequence: TGTGCCAGCAGCTTGGGAGGAGGGGTAGTTGGCTACACCTTC. Its translation: CASSLGGGVVGYTF.

This chain uses TRBV19 with TRBJ1-1, with 9 bases aligning to TRBD1. CDR3 length: 17 amino acids. Trimming at V came to 11 bases and at J to 5 bases, leaving 21 bases not matched to a gene. From germline, CDR1 is LNHDA and CDR2 SQIVND (reference sequence). The DNA of the CDR3 is TGTGCCTCTATCACCGGGACAGGGACGATTGGACGGACTGAAGCTTTCTTT. Protein product: CASITGTGTIGRTEAFF.